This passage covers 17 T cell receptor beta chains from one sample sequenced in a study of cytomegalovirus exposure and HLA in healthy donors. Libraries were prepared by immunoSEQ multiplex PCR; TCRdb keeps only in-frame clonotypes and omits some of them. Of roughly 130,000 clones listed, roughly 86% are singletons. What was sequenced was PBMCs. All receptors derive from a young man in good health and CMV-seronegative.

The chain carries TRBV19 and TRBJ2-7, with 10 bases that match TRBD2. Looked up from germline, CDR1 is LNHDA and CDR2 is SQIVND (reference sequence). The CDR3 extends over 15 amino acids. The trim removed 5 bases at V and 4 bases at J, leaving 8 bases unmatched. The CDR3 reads CASSSPGLAKYEQYF. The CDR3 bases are TGTGCCAGTAGTTCGCCGGGACTAGCGAAGTACGAGCAGTACTTC.

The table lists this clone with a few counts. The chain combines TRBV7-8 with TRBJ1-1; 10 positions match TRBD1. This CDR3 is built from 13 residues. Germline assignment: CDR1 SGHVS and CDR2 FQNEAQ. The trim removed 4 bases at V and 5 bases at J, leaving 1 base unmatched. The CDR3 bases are TGTGCCAGCAGCTGGGACAGGGGAACTGAAGCTTTCTTT. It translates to CASSWDRGTEAFF.

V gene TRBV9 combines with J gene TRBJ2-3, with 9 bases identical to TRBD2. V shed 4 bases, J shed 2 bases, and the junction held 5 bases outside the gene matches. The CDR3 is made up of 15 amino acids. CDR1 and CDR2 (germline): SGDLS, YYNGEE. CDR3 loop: CASSPRLAVTDTQYF. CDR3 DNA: TGTGCCAGCAGCCCTCGACTAGCGGTCACAGATACGCAGTATTTT.

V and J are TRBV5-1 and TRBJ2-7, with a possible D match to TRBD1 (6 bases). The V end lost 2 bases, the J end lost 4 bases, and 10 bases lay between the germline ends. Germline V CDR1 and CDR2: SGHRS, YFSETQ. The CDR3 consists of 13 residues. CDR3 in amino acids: CASSFRTEYEQYF. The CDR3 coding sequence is TGCGCCAGCAGCTTCCGGACAGAATACGAGCAGTACTTC.

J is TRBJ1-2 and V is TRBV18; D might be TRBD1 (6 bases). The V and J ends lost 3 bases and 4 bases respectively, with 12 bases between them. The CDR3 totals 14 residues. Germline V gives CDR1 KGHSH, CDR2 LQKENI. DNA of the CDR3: TGTGCCAGCTCACCCAACAGGGAACCCTATGGCTACACCTTC. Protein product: CASSPNREPYGYTF.

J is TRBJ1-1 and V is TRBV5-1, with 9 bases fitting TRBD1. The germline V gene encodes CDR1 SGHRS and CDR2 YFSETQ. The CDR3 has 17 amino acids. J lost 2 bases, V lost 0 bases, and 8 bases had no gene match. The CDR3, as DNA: TGCGCCAGCAGCTTGGGTGGGACAGGGTGGCCTAACACTGAAGCTTTCTTT. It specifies CASSLGGTGWPNTEAFF.

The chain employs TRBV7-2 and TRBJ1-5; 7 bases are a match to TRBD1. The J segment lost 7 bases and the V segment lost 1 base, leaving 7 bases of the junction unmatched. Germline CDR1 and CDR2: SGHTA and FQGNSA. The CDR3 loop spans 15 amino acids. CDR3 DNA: TGTGCCAGCAGCTTAGAAGGAGGGGGCTGGCAGCCCCAGCATTTT. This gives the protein CASSLEGGGWQPQHF.

CDR3 sequence: CASREGLVSNEQFF. Written as DNA, the CDR3 is TGTGCCAGCAGAGAGGGACTAGTGAGCAATGAGCAGTTCTTC. The gene calls are TRBV6-1 and TRBJ2-1, with TRBD2 matching over 8 bases. The CDR3 has 14 amino acids. The germline V gene has CDR1 MNHNS and CDR2 SASEGT. V was clipped by 6 bases and J by 6 bases; unmatched bases: 7.

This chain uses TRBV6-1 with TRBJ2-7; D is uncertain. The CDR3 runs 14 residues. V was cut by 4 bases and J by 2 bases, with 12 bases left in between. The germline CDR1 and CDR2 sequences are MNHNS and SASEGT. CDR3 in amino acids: CASSAQQTPYEQYF. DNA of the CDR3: TGTGCCAGCAGTGCTCAACAGACCCCCTACGAGCAGTACTTC.

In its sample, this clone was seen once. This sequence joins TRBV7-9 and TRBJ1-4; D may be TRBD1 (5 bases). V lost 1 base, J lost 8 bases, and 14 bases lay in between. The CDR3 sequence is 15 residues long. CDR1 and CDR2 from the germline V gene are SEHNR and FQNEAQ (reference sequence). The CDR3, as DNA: TGTGCCAGCAGCTTAGGGGTCGCAGGGCGCGAAAAACTGTTTTTT. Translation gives CASSLGVAGREKLFF.

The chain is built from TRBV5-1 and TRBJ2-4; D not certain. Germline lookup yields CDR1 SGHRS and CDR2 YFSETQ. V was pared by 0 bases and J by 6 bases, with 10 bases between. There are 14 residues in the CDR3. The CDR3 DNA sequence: TGCGCCAGCAGCTTGGGTACAGAGCTAAACATTCAGTACTTC. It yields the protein CASSLGTELNIQYF.

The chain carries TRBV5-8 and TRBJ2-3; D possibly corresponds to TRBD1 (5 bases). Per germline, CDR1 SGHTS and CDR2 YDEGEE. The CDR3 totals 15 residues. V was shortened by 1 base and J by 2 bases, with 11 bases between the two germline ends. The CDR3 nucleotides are TGTGCCAGCAGCTTGTTCGCAGGGAACACAGATACGCAGTATTTT. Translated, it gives CASSLFAGNTDTQYF. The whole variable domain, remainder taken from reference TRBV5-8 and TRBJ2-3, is EAGVTQSPTHLIKTRGQQATLRCSPISGHTSVYWYQQALGLGLQFLLWYDEGEERNRGNFPPRFSGRQFPNYSSELNVNALELEDSALYLCASSLFAGNTDTQYFGPGTRLTVL.

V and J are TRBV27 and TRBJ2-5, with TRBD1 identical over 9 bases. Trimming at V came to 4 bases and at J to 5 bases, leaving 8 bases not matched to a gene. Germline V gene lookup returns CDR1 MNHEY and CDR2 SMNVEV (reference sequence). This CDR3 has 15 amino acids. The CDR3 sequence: CASSSYRGQDETQYF. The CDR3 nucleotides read TGTGCCAGCAGTTCCTACAGGGGGCAGGATGAGACCCAGTACTTC.

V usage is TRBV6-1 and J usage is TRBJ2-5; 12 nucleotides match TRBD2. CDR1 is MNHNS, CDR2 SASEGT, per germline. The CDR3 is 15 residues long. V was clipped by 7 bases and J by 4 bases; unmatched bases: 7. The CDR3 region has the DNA TGTGCCAGCACCAGACTAGCGGGGGCTTCAGAGACCCAGTACTTC. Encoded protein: CASTRLAGASETQYF.

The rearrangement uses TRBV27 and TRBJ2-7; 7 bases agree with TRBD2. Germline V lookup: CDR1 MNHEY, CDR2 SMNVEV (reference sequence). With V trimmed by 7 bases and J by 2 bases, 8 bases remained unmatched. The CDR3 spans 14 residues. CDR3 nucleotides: TGTGCCAGCAAGCGGGGTAGGGGCCCCTACGAGCAGTACTTC. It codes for CASKRGRGPYEQYF.

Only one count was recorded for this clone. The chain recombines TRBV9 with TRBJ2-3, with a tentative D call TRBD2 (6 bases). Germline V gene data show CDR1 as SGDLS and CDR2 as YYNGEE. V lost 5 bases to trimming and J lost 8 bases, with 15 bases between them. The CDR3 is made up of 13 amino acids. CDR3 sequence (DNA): TGTGCCAGCAGTTTAGCCGGGGGAGGTACGCAGTATTTT. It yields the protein CASSLAGGGTQYF.

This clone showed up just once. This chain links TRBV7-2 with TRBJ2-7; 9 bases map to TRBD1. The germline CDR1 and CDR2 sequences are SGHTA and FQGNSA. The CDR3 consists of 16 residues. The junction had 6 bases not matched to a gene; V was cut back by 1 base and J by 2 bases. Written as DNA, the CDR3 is TGTGCCAGCAGCTTAGTCGGGACAGGGCCTCCCTACGAGCAGTACTTC. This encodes CASSLVGTGPPYEQYF. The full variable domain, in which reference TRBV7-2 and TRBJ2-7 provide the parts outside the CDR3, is GAGVSQSPSNKVTEKGKDVELRCDPISGHTALYWYRQSLGQGLEFLIYFQGNSAPDKSGLPSDRFSAERTGGSVSTLTIQRTQQEDSAVYLCASSLVGTGPPYEQYFGPGTRLTVT.